The present T cell receptor (beta chain) was sequenced within a study of cytomegalovirus exposure and HLA in healthy donors. Data came from immunoSEQ multiplex PCR; TCRdb stores just in-frame clones and leaves some out. Found here are 330,000 or so clones, roughly 88% of them singletons; the top ten hold about 0.8%. Trimming left V 1 base short and J 0 bases short, with 17 bases between. The CDR3 runs 18 residues. The germline V gene has CDR1 MGHDK and CDR2 SYGVNS. This clonotype was obtained from a woman aged 18-35 years in good health and CMV-seronegative. The chain employs TRBV25-1 and TRBJ2-3; D may be TRBD1 (6 bases). Sequenced: PBMCs. The CDR3 loop reads CASSESPIRGPSTDTQYF. CDR3 bases: TGTGCCAGCAGTGAATCTCCCATCAGGGGACCAAGCACAGATACGCAGTATTTT.